A single T cell receptor (beta chain) is shown here with its context. The antigen remains undetermined. This sample is part of a study of monozygotic twins with inflammatory bowel disease. Study-wide results and caveats: Variability in patient repertoires may have come partly from differing immunosuppressive treatments.

The CDR3 runs to 13 residues. Germline CDR1 is LGHDT and CDR2 is YNNKEL (reference sequence). Total RNA from whole blood was isolated with no T cell sorting. TCRdb reanalyzed the 5' RACE reads, giving one entry per CDR3 protein sequence and no DNA. In total, the table holds 350,000 to 550,000 distinct CDR3 sequences. This sequence originates from a human donor with ulcerative colitis or Crohn's disease, or a healthy co-twin of an affected twin (not recorded which). The V gene is TRBV3-1, the J gene TRBJ2-7; TCRdb indicates TRBD1, and absent DNA this call remains unverified. Sequenced: blood. The CDR3 here is CASSRQGPYEQYF.